The source of this T cell receptor beta chain is a study of T cells in Graves' hyperthyroidism and ophthalmopathy. Study-level results: Clonotypes that were expanded in thyroid above 0.001 mostly appeared in blood too. Ophthalmopathy prediction by the model preceded onset by a median about 6.5 months.

RNA transcripts yielded amplified TCR beta CDR3 regions. With the HTBI primer set, the TCR CDR3 went through a first round of RT-PCR. TCRdb processed the multiplex PCR reads anew with MiXCR; each CDR3 protein has one entry. The repertoire holds approximately 400,000 distinct CDR3 sequences, with less than 20% as singletons. This clonotype has just a few counts. Its matching antigen is unknown. The V end was cut by 7 bases, the J end by 2 bases, with 11 bases between. The CDR3 runs to 14 residues. Sequenced sample: blood. The chain links TRBV12-3 or TRBV12-4 to TRBJ1-4; D ambiguous. The TCR sequence derives from a man younger than 35 with Graves' ophthalmopathy. The CDR3 DNA is TGTGCCAGCAAAGAAGGGATCACTAATGAAAAACTGTTTTTT. Amino acid sequence: CASKEGITNEKLFF.